The 20 T cell receptor beta chains presented below share a single source sample, sequenced in a study of shared clonotypes between healthy human individuals. Sequenced by immunoSEQ multiplex PCR; TCRdb stores in-frame clones only, minus some. The sample carries approximately 1.5 million clones, approximately 98.5% recorded once. Sequencing was done on a sample of naive CD4+ T cells sorted from blood. Subset in this sample: CD45RA+ positively selected. The receptors were gathered from a young man in good health.

The V call is TRBV18, the J call TRBJ1-2, with no clear D. V was cut by 5 bases and J by 2 bases, with 6 bases left in between. CDR3 length: 12 residues. CDR1 is KGHSH, CDR2 LQKENI, per germline. CDR3 DNA: TGTGCCAGCTCAACACAGAACTATGGCTACACCTTC. Protein sequence: CASSTQNYGYTF.

CDR3 DNA sequence: TGTGCCAGCAGCGCAGTCGGGGGGCAACAGAACACTGAAGCTTTCTTT. Its translation is CASSAVGGQQNTEAFF. The V call is TRBV7-8, the J call TRBJ1-1; possible D gene TRBD1, 6 bases. The CDR3 spans 16 residues. Trimming pared 5 bases from V and 1 base from J, leaving 17 bases between. CDR1 and CDR2 from the germline V gene are SGHVS and FQNEAQ.

V is TRBV5-1 and J is TRBJ2-2; tentatively, D is TRBD1 (7 bases). There are 16 residues in the CDR3. V shed 1 base and J shed 4 bases, with 14 bases lying between them. Germline CDR1 and CDR2: SGHRS and YFSETQ. CDR3 sequence: CASSLPGTAGTGELFF. The CDR3 region has the DNA TGCGCCAGCAGCTTGCCCGGGACAGCGGGCACCGGGGAGCTGTTTTTT.

The chain has TRBV7-9 and TRBJ2-2; D gene uncertain. The V end was cut by 3 bases, the J end by 3 bases, with 8 bases between. The germline V gene has CDR1 SEHNR and CDR2 FQNEAQ (reference sequence). The length of the CDR3 is 14 residues. CDR3 loop: CASSFATHTGELFF. In DNA form, the CDR3 reads TGTGCCAGCAGCTTCGCCACCCACACCGGGGAGCTGTTTTTT.

CDR3 sequence: CASSLDVPDGYTF. DNA of the CDR3: TGCGCCAGCAGCTTGGATGTGCCAGATGGCTACACCTTC. This chain uses TRBV5-1 with TRBJ1-2; no firm D call. The CDR3 runs 13 residues. Germline V gene sequence: CDR1 SGHRS, CDR2 YFSETQ. V was pared by 0 bases and J by 6 bases, with 9 bases between.

The chain is built from TRBV4-3 and TRBJ2-7; TRBD2 matches at 8 bases. CDR1 LGHNA and CDR2 YSLEER come from the germline V gene. This CDR3 region has 14 residues. V gave up 1 base and J gave up 6 bases; unmatched junction bases: 5. CDR3 DNA: TGCGCCAGCAGCCAAGCGGGAGGGCCTCTCGAGCAGTACTTC. This sequence encodes CASSQAGGPLEQYF.

The chain is built from TRBV7-4 and TRBJ2-7; D possibly corresponds to TRBD1 (6 bases). Germline loops: CDR1 SGHVT, CDR2 SQSDAQ. This CDR3 region has 12 residues. V shed 1 base and J shed 6 bases, with 7 bases lying between them. CDR3 in amino acids: CASSLGGLEQYF. CDR3 bases: TGTGCCAGCAGCTTAGGGGGGCTCGAGCAGTACTTC.

The chain uses TRBV18 and TRBJ2-1; 7 bases are shared with TRBD2. Unmatched junction bases numbered 14, after V lost 3 bases and J lost 9 bases. The CDR3 runs 16 residues. CDR1 and CDR2 (germline): KGHSH, LQKENI. CDR3 sequence reads: CASSPLNSPSGGEQFF. The CDR3 DNA follows: TGTGCCAGCTCACCCCTCAACTCTCCATCGGGAGGTGAGCAGTTCTTC. The complete variable domain, with remaining parts taken from reference TRBV18 and TRBJ2-1, reads NAGVMQNPRHLVRRRGQEARLRCSPMKGHSHVYWYRQLPEEGLKFMVYLQKENIIDESGMPKERFSAEFPKEGPSILRIQQVVRGDSAAYFCASSPLNSPSGGEQFFGPGTRLTVL.

The chain is built from TRBV27 and TRBJ1-2, with 10 nucleotides matching TRBD1. The CDR3 contains 15 residues. Germline V gene data show CDR1 as MNHEY and CDR2 as SMNVEV (reference sequence). The ends lost 2 bases at V and 7 bases at J; junction bases unmatched: 7. In nucleotides, the CDR3 is TGTGCCAGCAGTTTACTCACGACAGGGGGCAGTGGCTACACCTTC. Its translation is CASSLLTTGGSGYTF.

The V and J genes are TRBV27 and TRBJ1-5, with a possible D match to TRBD1 (5 bases). V lost 0 bases and J lost 4, with 10 bases in between. Germline-derived CDR1 and CDR2 are MNHEY and SMNVEV (reference sequence). The CDR3 runs to 15 residues. The CDR3 protein is CASSLSGAGNQPQHF. DNA for the CDR3: TGTGCCAGCAGTTTATCAGGGGCGGGTAATCAGCCCCAGCATTTT.

This chain links TRBV11-3 with TRBJ2-1; D may be TRBD2 (6 bases). V was pared by 6 bases and J by 7 bases, with 16 bases between. Germline V CDR1 and CDR2: SGHNT, YENEEA. The CDR3 spans 14 residues. CDR3 loop: CASSLEGRENEQFF. The CDR3 DNA reads as TGTGCCAGCAGTCTGGAAGGACGGGAGAATGAGCAGTTCTTC. The whole variable domain, filled in from reference TRBV11-3 and TRBJ2-1, reads EAGVVQSPRYKIIEKKQPVAFWCNPISGHNTLYWYLQNLGQGPELLIRYENEEAVDDSQLPKDRFSAERLKGVDSTLKIQPAELGDSAVYLCASSLEGRENEQFFGPGTRLTVL.

The J gene is TRBJ2-1, the V gene TRBV25-1; 7 bases map to TRBD2. Germline CDR1 reads MGHDK; CDR2 reads SYGVNS. The V segment lost 7 bases and the J segment 0 bases; nucleotides outside the gene matches: 6. This CDR3 has 15 amino acids. Written as DNA, the CDR3 is TGTGCCAGCAATGGAGGCGGGAGCTCCTACAATGAGCAGTTCTTC. Protein: CASNGGGSSYNEQFF. The complete variable domain, with remaining parts taken from reference TRBV25-1 and TRBJ2-1, reads EADIYQTPRYLVIGTGKKITLECSQTMGHDKMYWYQQDPGMELHLIHYSYGVNSTEKGDLSSESTVSRIRTEHFPLTLESARPSHTSQYLCASNGGGSSYNEQFFGPGTRLTVL.

This chain joins TRBV2 and TRBJ2-5; D is unclear. Per the germline V gene, CDR1 is SNHLY and CDR2 is FYNNEI. V gave up 6 bases and J gave up 1 base, with 9 bases separating them. CDR3 length: 13 residues. In DNA form, the CDR3 reads TGTGCCAGCAGCCGACACCCCCAAGAGACCCAGTACTTC. Translation gives CASSRHPQETQYF.

The chain employs TRBV6-4 and TRBJ2-2; 7 positions agree with TRBD2. The CDR3 sequence is 14 residues long. Germline V lookup: CDR1 MRHNA, CDR2 SNTAGT. Losses at the gene ends were 5 bases for V and 0 bases for J; bases not matched to a gene: 0. For the CDR3, the DNA is TGTGCCAGCAGTAGCGGGACGAACACCGGGGAGCTGTTTTTT. Protein sequence: CASSSGTNTGELFF.

This chain uses TRBV5-1 with TRBJ2-2; no clear D gene. Trimming removed 2 bases from V and 7 bases from J, with 15 bases in between. From germline, CDR1 is SGHRS and CDR2 YFSETQ. This CDR3 region has 15 residues. CDR3 sequence (DNA): TGCGCCAGCAGCTTAAACAGCCCAGACCTCGGGGAGCTGTTTTTT. It yields the protein CASSLNSPDLGELFF. Full variable domain (missing parts from reference TRBV5-1 and TRBJ2-2): KAGVTQTPRYLIKTRGQQVTLSCSPISGHRSVSWYQQTPGQGLQFLFEYFSETQRNKGNFPGRFSGRQFSNSRSEMNVSTLELGDSALYLCASSLNSPDLGELFFGEGSRLTVL.

This sequence joins TRBV6-1 and TRBJ2-1, with TRBD1 matching over 7 bases. This CDR3 is built from 11 residues. J gave up 13 bases and V 6 bases, and 6 bases lay outside the gene matches. Per the germline V gene, CDR1 is MNHNS and CDR2 is SASEGT. The CDR3 is CASSRRQGQFF. Here the CDR3 DNA reads TGTGCCAGCAGCCGTAGACAGGGTCAGTTCTTC.

J is TRBJ2-3 and V is TRBV19; D call uncertain. Germline V CDR1 and CDR2: LNHDA, SQIVND (reference sequence). This CDR3 spans 15 amino acids. V was clipped by 6 bases and J by 2 bases, with 15 bases between them. In DNA form, the CDR3 reads TGTGCCAGTAGCATTACGGACGGAGTCACAGATACGCAGTATTTT. Translated, it gives CASSITDGVTDTQYF.

The genes are TRBV6-5 and TRBJ2-7, with 9 bases aligning to TRBD2. The junction had 7 bases not matched to a gene; V was cut back by 0 bases and J by 13 bases. The CDR3 is 13 residues long. Germline-derived CDR1 and CDR2 are MNHEY and SVGAGI. In DNA, the CDR3 is TGTGCCAGCAGTTACTCGACGACTAGCGGAACCTACTTC. Translated: CASSYSTTSGTYF.

Note on this clone: Distinct nucleotide sequences in the sample also encode this CDR3. The chain joins TRBV7-2 to TRBJ2-1, with 7 nucleotides matching TRBD2. The CDR3 has 12 amino acids. Germline-derived CDR1 and CDR2 are SGHTA and FQGNSA. J lost 9 bases, V lost 1 base, and 0 bases had no gene match. CDR3 sequence: CASSLGLAEQFF. In nucleotides, the CDR3 is TGTGCCAGCAGCTTAGGACTAGCTGAGCAGTTCTTC.

V is TRBV5-4 and J is TRBJ2-1, with 7 bases fitting TRBD2. Germline V gives CDR1 SGHNT, CDR2 YYREEE (reference sequence). This CDR3 has 15 amino acids. The V segment lost 0 bases and the J segment 6 bases; nucleotides outside the gene matches: 6. CDR3: CASSLALSGRNEQFF. The CDR3 DNA is TGTGCCAGCAGCTTGGCACTTAGCGGGCGCAATGAGCAGTTCTTC.